The rows below give T cell receptor beta chains drawn from one sample of a study of blood T cell repertoires in COVID-19. Clones were read by immunoSEQ multiplex PCR, and TCRdb kept only the in-frame ones, dropping some. The data contain about 310,000 clones, about nine tenths of them singletons. The material sequenced was PBMCs or T cells enriched from blood (not recorded which). The receptors here all came from a woman between 40 and 50 years old who had recovered from COVID-19. Each CDR3 is given without its conserved first and last residue.

v_gene	j_gene	CDR3aa
TRBV3-1/TRBV3-2	TRBJ2-5	ASSQDQQGIQETQY
TRBV5-1	TRBJ1-1	ASSFLTGQKGATEAF
TRBV9	TRBJ2-1	ASSAMGAGNEQF
TRBV7-9	TRBJ2-3	ASSFWASGSPDTQY
TRBV29-1	TRBJ1-2	SGQGSYGYT
TRBV7-2	TRBJ2-6	ASSPGQSGANVLT
TRBV5-1	TRBJ1-4	ASRLTGGSPNEKLF
TRBV9	TRBJ2-5	ASSPGTTIQETQY
TRBV6-4	TRBJ2-4	ASRLAGGNIQY
TRBV20-1	TRBJ2-7	SASYRGLDEQY